The rows below give T cell receptor beta chains drawn from one sample of a study of blood T cell repertoires in COVID-19. The repertoire was sequenced with immunoSEQ multiplex PCR; TCRdb's copy has only in-frame clones and lacks some. This repertoire shows approximately 200,000 clones, roughly 87% found once; its top ten account for under 2.5%. The specimen sequenced was peripheral blood. Source of these receptors: a man aged 35 to 55 with active or convalescent COVID-19. Both conserved end residues are part of each CDR3. A D gene is named only where the DNA matches it firmly. Clone size is given for some rows only: seen once, a few or many times, or a class if the clone is expanded.

-,TRBV2,TRBJ2-7,TRBD1,CASTADRESEQYF,TGTGCCAGCACCGCGGACAGGGAAAGCGAGCAGTACTTC
-,TRBV15,TRBJ1-4,-,CATSGRGGEKLFF,TGTGCCACCAGCGGGCGGGGCGGGGAAAAACTGTTTTTT
-,TRBV2,TRBJ2-4,-,CASSDTGKNIQYF,TGTGCCAGCAGTGATACGGGCAAAAACATTCAGTACTTC
-,TRBV14,TRBJ2-7,TRBD1,CASSLGQGALYEQYF,TGTGCCAGCAGCCTCGGACAGGGGGCCCTCTACGAGCAGTACTTC
-,TRBV5-1,TRBJ2-2,TRBD1,CASSLGQGMMRELFF,TGCGCCAGCAGTCTCGGACAGGGCATGATGCGGGAGCTGTTTTTT
-,TRBV30,TRBJ1-4,TRBD1,CAWSLRDRDVEKLFF,TGTGCCTGGAGTCTCCGGGACAGGGATGTTGAAAAACTGTTTTTT
-,TRBV29-1,TRBJ1-1,TRBD1,CSVRDRGSTEAFF,TGCAGCGTCCGGGACAGGGGTTCTACTGAAGCTTTCTTT
-,TRBV6-5,TRBJ1-1,TRBD1,CASSLDRGQAFF,TGTGCCAGCAGTCTCGACAGGGGGCAAGCTTTCTTT
-,TRBV27,TRBJ1-5,-,CASRRDSNQPQHF,TGTGCCAGCAGACGGGATAGCAATCAGCCCCAGCATTTT
once,TRBV30,TRBJ1-3,-,CAWSSRNSGNTIYF,TGTGCCTGGAGTAGCCGAAACTCTGGAAACACCATATATTTT
-,TRBV5-6,TRBJ1-1,-,CASSLLSGPRNTEAFF,TGTGCCAGCAGCTTGTTAAGCGGCCCCCGGAACACTGAAGCTTTCTTT
-,TRBV29-1,TRBJ2-3,TRBD1,CSVEVTGGATDTQYF,TGCAGCGTTGAAGTCACAGGGGGTGCCACAGATACGCAGTATTTT
-,TRBV6-5,TRBJ2-7,-,CASSYQTGSSYEQYF,TGTGCCAGCAGTTACCAGACAGGTAGCTCCTACGAGCAGTACTTC
-,TRBV12-5,TRBJ2-3,TRBD2,CASGFSGSLFGTDTQYF,TGTGCTAGTGGTTTTAGCGGGAGTTTGTTTGGCACAGATACGCAGTATTTT
-,TRBV28,TRBJ2-1,-,CASRPGDPGNEQFF,TGTGCCAGCCGCCCCGGTGACCCGGGCAATGAGCAGTTCTTC
-,TRBV2,TRBJ1-1,-,CATQWGGTEAFF,TGTGCAACCCAGTGGGGGGGGACTGAAGCTTTCTTT
once,TRBV10-3,TRBJ2-7,TRBD1,CAISMGQGAYEQYF,TGTGCCATCAGCATGGGACAGGGGGCTTACGAGCAGTACTTC